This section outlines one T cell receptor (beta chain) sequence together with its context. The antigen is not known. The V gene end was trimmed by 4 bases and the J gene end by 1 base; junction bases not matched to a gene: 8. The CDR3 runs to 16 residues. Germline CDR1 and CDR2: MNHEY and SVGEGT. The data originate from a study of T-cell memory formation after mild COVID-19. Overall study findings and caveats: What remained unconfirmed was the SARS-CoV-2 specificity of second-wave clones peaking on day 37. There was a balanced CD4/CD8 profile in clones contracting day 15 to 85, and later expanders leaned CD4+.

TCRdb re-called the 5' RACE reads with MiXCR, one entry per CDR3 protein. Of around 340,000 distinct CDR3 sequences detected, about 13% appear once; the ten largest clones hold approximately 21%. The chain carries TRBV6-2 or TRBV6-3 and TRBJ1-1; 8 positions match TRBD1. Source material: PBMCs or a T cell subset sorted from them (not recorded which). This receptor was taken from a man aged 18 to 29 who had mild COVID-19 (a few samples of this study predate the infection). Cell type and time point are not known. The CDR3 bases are TGTGCCAGCAGTTCCGGACAGGGAAGGGGGAACACTGAAGCTTTCTTT. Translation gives CASSSGQGRGNTEAFF.